This T cell receptor beta chain emerged from a study of blood T cell repertoires in COVID-19. TCRdb's table, derived via immunoSEQ multiplex PCR, lists solely in-frame clones and lacks some. The data contain over 15,000 clones, roughly nine tenths of them singletons. V was pared by 6 bases and J by 14 bases, with 20 bases between. CDR1 is SNHLY and CDR2 is FYNNEI in the germline V gene. This CDR3 has 14 amino acids. Specimen: peripheral blood. This receptor was identified in a man in his 60s with active COVID-19. The V call is TRBV2, the J call TRBJ1-6; D may be TRBD1 (6 bases). CDR3 region: CASRRDTLLETLHF. CDR3 sequence (DNA): TGTGCCAGCAGACGGGACACCCTCCTAGAGACCCTCCACTTT.